A selection of T cell receptor beta chains follows, all from one sample in a study of PD-1 blockade in classical Hodgkin lymphoma. Assay used: immunoSEQ multiplex PCR; TCRdb lists only in-frame clones, some missing. The table includes over 20,000 clones, over 70% detected once. The sequencing here drew on peripheral blood mononuclear cells (PBMCs), taken before the second cycle of nivolumab. These receptors were obtained from a human donor with classical Hodgkin lymphoma. The CDR3 runs from the conserved cysteine through the conserved F or W. Size is stated for part of the rows, as once, few or many counts, or as a class when the clone is expanded.

clone_size	v_call	j_call	cdr3_aa
.	TRBV5-6	TRBJ2-7	CASSLASGTSTYEQYF
.	TRBV7-2	TRBJ2-1	CASSLVSGMSSYNEQFF
.	TRBV27	TRBJ2-5	CASARGSPTPNQETQYF
.	TRBV29-1	TRBJ2-5	CSVGQGETQYF
.	TRBV6-5	TRBJ1-3	CASRQQGWSGNTIYF
few	TRBV7-9	TRBJ1-1	CASSLEEGTEAFF
.	TRBV19	TRBJ1-1	CASRTSGEAFF
.	TRBV5-6	TRBJ2-1	CASSSRTSVSSYNEQFF
.	TRBV6-1	TRBJ1-1	CASSEAIGAIALHTEAFF
.	TRBV10-3	TRBJ1-5	CAISVDRGQPQHF
.	TRBV6-4	TRBJ2-1	CASSDSPTSGRAFF
.	TRBV9	TRBJ2-3	CASSGQGEDTQYF
few	TRBV28	TRBJ2-2	CASSFRRLGKGSTGELFF
.	TRBV4-1	TRBJ2-1	CASSQDWTGGRNEQFF
once	TRBV28	TRBJ1-2	CASSFRSNYGYTF
.	TRBV27	TRBJ1-3	CASSLNGRHGTIYF
.	TRBV5-1	TRBJ2-1	CAPMTSGSYNEQFF
.	TRBV6-6	TRBJ2-2	CASSRTANTGELFF
.	TRBV7-9	TRBJ2-1	CASSDTSGLSYNEQFF
.	TRBV7-9	TRBJ2-3	CASSPQGAVSTDTQYF
.	TRBV5-1	TRBJ1-4	CASSLAGQATNEKLFF
.	TRBV2	TRBJ1-5	CASWRGQGGQPQHF
.	TRBV5-5	TRBJ1-5	CASSLNSNQPQHF
.	TRBV19	TRBJ1-1	CASSIRRPYPTEAFF
.	TRBV27	TRBJ2-2	CASRAPGTGGTGELFF
.	TRBV7-2	TRBJ2-1	CASSLAGGPHEQFF
once	TRBV27	TRBJ1-4	CARRVATNEKLFF
few	TRBV6-1	TRBJ1-3	CASSETGTGMSPIYF
.	TRBV14	TRBJ2-7	CASSPQGYEQYF
.	TRBV5-1	TRBJ1-2	CASSLDGANYGYTF
few	TRBV19	TRBJ1-5	CASSLKISNQPQHF
.	TRBV5-1	TRBJ1-4	CASSLLAGTLNEKLFF
.	TRBV7-9	TRBJ2-7	CASSFPPGLAGGGFYEQYF
medium-sized	TRBV27	TRBJ1-2	CASSLTSQGAGGYTF
.	TRBV11-2	TRBJ2-2	CASSWGVRNTGELFF
.	TRBV11-2	TRBJ1-5	CASSLGSLLSNQPQHF
few	TRBV30	TRBJ2-1	CAWSVVGGNSYNEQFF
.	TRBV28	TRBJ2-3	CASSFSSSTDTQYF
.	TRBV6-1	TRBJ2-1	CASSVSGRGNEQFF
.	TRBV6-1	TRBJ2-6	CASSDRDSGANVLTF
.	TRBV27	TRBJ2-3	CASSLAGQGFADTQYF
.	TRBV10-3	TRBJ2-1	CAISEGTSRHNEQFF
.	TRBV6-1	TRBJ1-5	CASSVNSNQPQHF
.	TRBV10-3	TRBJ1-2	CAITEGAFYGYTF
.	TRBV6-5	TRBJ2-7	CASSVQRVSYEQYF
.	TRBV14	TRBJ2-6	CASSPPWAGANVLTF
.	TRBV5-1	TRBJ2-1	CASSLGPGGEQFF
few	TRBV5-4	TRBJ2-1	CASSRRLAGFYNEQFF
.	TRBV6-5	TRBJ1-2	CASREDRGTDGYTF
.	TRBV29-1	TRBJ2-1	CSVASVYEQFF
.	TRBV4-1	TRBJ2-2	CASSQEQTRANTGELFF
.	TRBV6-1	TRBJ2-1	CASSDNHGGEQFF
.	TRBV5-1	TRBJ2-7	CASSLGSSGGIYEQYF
.	TRBV5-6	TRBJ1-2	CASSLGEEGFGGYTF
.	TRBV7-8	TRBJ2-3	CASSLGRAFIISTDTQYF
once	TRBV5-1	TRBJ2-1	CASSPTSGAANEQFF
.	TRBV6-1	TRBJ1-5	CASIGQGHNQPQHF
.	TRBV6-5	TRBJ1-1	CASRPTGRTEAFF
.	TRBV6-1	TRBJ1-5	CASSEYRDGQPQHF